The 17 T cell receptor beta chains given below trace back to one sample, sequenced in a study of tumor-infiltrating lymphocytes in primary liver carcinoma. TCR beta cDNA was reverse-transcribed from around 0.55 ug of total RNA. The reaction used a constant-region primer and ProtoScript II reverse transcriptase. ARM-PCR was slightly modified, and three nested multiplex PCR rounds with it gave rise to the TCR beta libraries. Amplification in the first two PCR rounds was performed using TRBV1-TRBV30 forward primers and a C-beta reverse primer for approximately 10 cycles each. Using its own MiXCR run on the multiplex PCR reads, TCRdb lists one record per CDR3 protein. The sample shows fewer than 250,000 distinct CDR3 sequences, roughly two thirds of them seen only once. The blood RNA (from unsorted whole blood) was obtained, and germline DNA was also extracted. The specimen sequenced was peripheral blood. Source of these receptors: a woman in her sixties or seventies with primary liver carcinoma and hepatitis B virus infection.

This clonotype was picked up one time. In this CDR3 the conserved last residue, phenylalanine or tryptophan, is missing, so a read error is likely. CDR3: CIVEQGPHEQYC. The CDR3 DNA follows: TGCATCGTTGAACAGGGGCCCCACGAGCAGTACTGC. This rearrangement joins TRBV29-1 to TRBJ2-7; TRBD1 matches 7 bases. The CDR3 is 12 amino acids. Germline values: CDR1 SQVTM, CDR2 ANQGSEA.

Comments on this clonotype: At one of its ends the junction is not consistent with the germline gene, which may arise from a read error. J is TRBJ2-7 and V is TRBV11-2; D not certain. The CDR3 covers 12 residues. Looked up from germline, CDR1 is SGHAT and CDR2 is FQNNGV. The CDR3 sequence is CANSFVDYEQYF. The CDR3 DNA follows: TGTGCCAACAGCTTCGTGGACTACGAGCAGTACTTC.

Worth noting for this clonotype: The junction does not match germline at one end; this may be a read error. The chain uses TRBV6-5 and TRBJ1-1; TRBD1 matches at 7 bases. The CDR3 consists of 14 residues. CDR1 and CDR2 (germline): MNHEY, SVGAGI. The CDR3 DNA follows: TGTGCCAGCATGCCCAGGGGGACGGACACCGAAGCTTTCTTT. This translates into CASMPRGTDTEAFF.

A word on this clonotype: A much larger clone lies one base from this, so it may be a read error. Here the CDR3 DNA reads TGCAGCCCAAAGGGGTTAGCGGGGAGGGGTAGCACAGATACGCAGTATTTT. This translates into CSPKGLAGRGSTDTQYF. V usage is TRBV29-1 and J usage is TRBJ2-3, with 8 positions matching TRBD2. CDR1 SQVTM and CDR2 ANQGSEA come from the germline V gene. CDR3 length: 17 amino acids. The ends lost 8 bases at V and 0 bases at J; junction bases unmatched: 16.

Comments on this clonotype: A much larger clone is a single base away; this may be a read error. This rearrangement joins TRBV6-1 to TRBJ2-1, with 10 bases fitting TRBD2. Germline V lookup: CDR1 MNHNS, CDR2 SASEGT. The CDR3 spans 16 residues. The CDR3, as DNA: TGTGCCAGCAGTGAAGTGGCACTAGCGGGAAACAATGGGCAGTTCTTC. Protein sequence: CASSEVALAGNNGQFF.

In the case of this clonotype: One end of the junction does not line up with germline, which may come from a read error. The gene calls are TRBV11-2 and TRBJ2-1; D is ambiguous. This CDR3 spans 13 amino acids. Germline loops: CDR1 SGHAT, CDR2 FQNNGV. The DNA for the CDR3 is TGTGCCAGCAACTTAGGATTTGTCAATAAGCTGTTCTTC. Amino acids: CASNLGFVNKLFF.

As concerns this clonotype: Since a much larger clone is just one base distant, this may be a read error. CDR3 bases: TGTGCCAGCAGCTCCGGGACAGGTTATGGTTACGAGCAGCACTTC. This translates into CASSSGTGYGYEQHF. The chain couples TRBV7-9 to TRBJ2-7; 8 nucleotides line up with TRBD1. CDR1 SEHNR and CDR2 FQNEAQ come from the germline V gene (reference sequence). The CDR3 consists of 15 residues.

About this clonotype itself: The junction and the germline gene differ at one end; a read error may be behind it. The V gene is TRBV7-8, the J gene TRBJ2-2; TRBD2 might be the D (6 bases). The germline V gene has CDR1 SGHVS and CDR2 FQNEAQ. The CDR3 has 16 residues. The CDR3 DNA sequence: TGTGCCAGCAGCTCATCAGCGGGCACGAACACCGGGGAGCTATATTTT. This gives the protein CASSSSAGTNTGELYF.

With regard to this clonotype: A much larger clone is a single base away; this may be a read error. The chain carries TRBV14 and TRBJ2-7, with TRBD1 matching over 8 bases. The CDR3 sequence is 15 residues long. Germline CDR1 is SGHDN and CDR2 is FVKESK. The DNA of the CDR3 is TGTGCCAGCAGCCGAGGACAGGGCGGATCCTACGAGCACTACTTC. This codes for CASSRGQGGSYEHYF.

On this clonotype: Mismatch with germline at one junction end may stem from a read error. The chain recombines TRBV11-2 with TRBJ2-7, with unresolved D. CDR3 length: 14 amino acids. Germline V gene data show CDR1 as SGHAT and CDR2 as FQNNGV. The CDR3 here is CASSLARVFYEQYF. The CDR3 coding sequence is TGTGCCAGTAGCTTAGCTCGGGTCTTCTACGAGCAGTACTTC.

Concerning this clonotype itself: A single base separates this from a much larger clone, so it may be a read error. The chain has TRBV4-1 and TRBJ2-1; 12 bases are shared with TRBD2. V lost 2 bases to trimming and J lost 10 bases; unmatched junction nucleotides: 6. Germline V lookup: CDR1 MGHRA, CDR2 YSYEKL. CDR3 length: 15 residues. The DNA of the CDR3 is TGCGCCAGCAGCCAACCGACTAGCGGGAGATACGAGCAGTTCTTC. Its translation is CASSQPTSGRYEQFF.

The chain employs TRBV7-9 and TRBJ2-7; the D gene could be TRBD1 or TRBD2 (5 bases each). This CDR3 has 15 residues. In germline, CDR1 is SEHNR, CDR2 FQNEAQ (reference sequence). The V gene lost 0 bases and the J gene lost 3 bases, with 12 bases spanning the gap. The CDR3 DNA reads TGTGCCAGCAGCTTAGCGAGGGACGGGGACTACGAGCAGTACTTC. It codes for CASSLARDGDYEQYF.

Comments on this clonotype: The junction departs from germline at one end; a sequencing error may be responsible. The CDR3: CASSRDFRNERFF. The CDR3 DNA sequence: TGCGCCAGCAGCCGGGACTTCCGCAATGAGCGGTTTTTC. The V call is TRBV4-1, the J call TRBJ2-1, with D possibly TRBD2 on 6 matching bases. The germline gives CDR1 MGHRA, CDR2 YSYEKL. The CDR3 spans 13 residues.

Remarks on this clonotype: At one boundary the junction diverges from the germline segment, which might be a read error. The genes are TRBV11-2 and TRBJ1-2; tentatively, D is TRBD1 (5 bases). The CDR3 totals 18 residues. CDR1 SGHAT and CDR2 FQNNGV come from the germline V gene. CDR3 residues: CTSSSSPGTLRFLEGYTF. CDR3 sequence (DNA): TGTACCAGCAGCAGCAGTCCCGGGACTCTACGTTTTTTGGAGGGCTACACCTTC.

Details on this clonotype: One end of the junction varies from germline; a read error may be responsible. The gene calls are TRBV6-1 and TRBJ1-2; 11 bases match TRBD1. CDR1 is MNHNS, CDR2 SASEGT, per germline. The CDR3 covers 16 residues. This chain's CDR3 is CVSRRTGGTGAHGYTF. In DNA, the CDR3 is TGTGTCAGCAGAAGGACAGGGGGCACAGGTGCGCATGGCTACACCTTC.

V usage is TRBV10-3 and J usage is TRBJ1-1; 7 positions match TRBD1. CDR3 length: 16 residues. Looked up from germline, CDR1 is ENHRY and CDR2 is SYGVKD. Losses at the gene ends were 6 bases for V and 0 bases for J; bases not matched to a gene: 10. The DNA of the CDR3 is TGTGCCATCAGGGGGAGGTCACAGGGGTTGAACACTGAAGCTTTCTTT. As protein: CAIRGRSQGLNTEAFF.

In the case of this clonotype: The junction shows a germline mismatch at one end, possibly a read error. This chain links TRBV4-2 with TRBJ2-1; 7 bases are shared with TRBD2. Germline V gives CDR1 LGHNA, CDR2 YNFKEQ. The CDR3 covers 15 residues. As DNA, the CDR3 is TGTGCCAGCAGCCAAGGGGGGAGGGCCGGAAATGGGCAGTCCTTC. This gives the protein CASSQGGRAGNGQSF.